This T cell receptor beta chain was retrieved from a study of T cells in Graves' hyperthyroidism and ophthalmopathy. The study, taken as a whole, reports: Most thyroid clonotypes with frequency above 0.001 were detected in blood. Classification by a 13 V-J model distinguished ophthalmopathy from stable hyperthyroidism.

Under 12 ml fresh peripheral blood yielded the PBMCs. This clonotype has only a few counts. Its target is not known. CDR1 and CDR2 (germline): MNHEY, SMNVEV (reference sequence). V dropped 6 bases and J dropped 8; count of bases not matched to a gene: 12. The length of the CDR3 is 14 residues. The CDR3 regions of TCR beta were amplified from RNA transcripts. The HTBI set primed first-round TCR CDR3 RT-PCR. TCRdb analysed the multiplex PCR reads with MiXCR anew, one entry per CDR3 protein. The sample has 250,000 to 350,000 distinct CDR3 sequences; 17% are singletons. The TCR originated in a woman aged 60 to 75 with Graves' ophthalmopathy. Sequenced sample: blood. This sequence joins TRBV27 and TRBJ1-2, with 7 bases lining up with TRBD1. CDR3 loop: CASSTPDRARGYTF. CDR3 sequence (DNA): TGTGCCAGCAGCACACCCGACAGGGCTCGCGGCTACACCTTC.